The source of this TCR beta chain is a study of blood T cell repertoires in COVID-19. Germline V gene lookup returns CDR1 SEHNR and CDR2 FQNEAQ (reference sequence). CDR3 length: 16 amino acids. Trimming removed 1 base from V and 4 bases from J, with 14 bases in between. Generated by immunoSEQ multiplex PCR, the TCRdb table keeps only in-frame clones and is missing some. Of hundreds of thousands of clones listed, around 85% are singletons. Those who participated ranged in age from about 18 to 89 years and resided in 24 US areas. The chain combines TRBV7-9 with TRBJ1-5, with a weak D call TRBD1 (5 bases). The specimen was PBMCs or T cells enriched from blood (not recorded which). The TCR sequence derives from a woman younger than 45 who had been exposed to COVID-19. Here the CDR3 reads CASSLGIRGGNQPQHF. The CDR3 DNA follows: TGTGCCAGCAGCTTAGGGATTCGGGGGGGAAATCAGCCCCAGCATTTT.